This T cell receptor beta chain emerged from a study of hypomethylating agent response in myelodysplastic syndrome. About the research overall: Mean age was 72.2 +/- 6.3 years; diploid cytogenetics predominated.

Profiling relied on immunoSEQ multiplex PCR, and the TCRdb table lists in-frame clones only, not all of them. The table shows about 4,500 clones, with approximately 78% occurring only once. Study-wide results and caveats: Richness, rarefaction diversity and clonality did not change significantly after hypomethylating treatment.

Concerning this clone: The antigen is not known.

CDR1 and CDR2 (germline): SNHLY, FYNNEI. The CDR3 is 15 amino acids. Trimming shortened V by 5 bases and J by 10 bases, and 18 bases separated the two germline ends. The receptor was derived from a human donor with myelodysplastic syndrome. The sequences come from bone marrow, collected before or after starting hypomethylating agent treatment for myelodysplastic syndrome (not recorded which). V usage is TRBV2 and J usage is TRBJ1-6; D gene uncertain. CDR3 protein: CASSPWVQLDSPLHF. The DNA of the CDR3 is TGTGCCAGCAGTCCATGGGTGCAGTTGGACTCACCCCTCCACTTT.